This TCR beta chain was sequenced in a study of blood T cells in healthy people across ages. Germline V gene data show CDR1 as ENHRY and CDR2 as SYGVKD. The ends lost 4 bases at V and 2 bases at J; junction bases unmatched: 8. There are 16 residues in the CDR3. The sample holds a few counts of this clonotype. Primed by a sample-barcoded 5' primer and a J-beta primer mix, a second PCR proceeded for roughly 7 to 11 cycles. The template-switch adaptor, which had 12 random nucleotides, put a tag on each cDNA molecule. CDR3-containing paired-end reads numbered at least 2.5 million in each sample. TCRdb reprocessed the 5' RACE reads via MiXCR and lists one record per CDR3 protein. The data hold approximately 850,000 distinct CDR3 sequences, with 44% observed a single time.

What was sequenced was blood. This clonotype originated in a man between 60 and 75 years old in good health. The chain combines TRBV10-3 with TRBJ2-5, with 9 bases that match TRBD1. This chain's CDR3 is CAISGGTGTPQETQYF. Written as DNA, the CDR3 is TGTGCCATCAGTGGGGGGACAGGGACTCCGCAAGAGACCCAGTACTTC.